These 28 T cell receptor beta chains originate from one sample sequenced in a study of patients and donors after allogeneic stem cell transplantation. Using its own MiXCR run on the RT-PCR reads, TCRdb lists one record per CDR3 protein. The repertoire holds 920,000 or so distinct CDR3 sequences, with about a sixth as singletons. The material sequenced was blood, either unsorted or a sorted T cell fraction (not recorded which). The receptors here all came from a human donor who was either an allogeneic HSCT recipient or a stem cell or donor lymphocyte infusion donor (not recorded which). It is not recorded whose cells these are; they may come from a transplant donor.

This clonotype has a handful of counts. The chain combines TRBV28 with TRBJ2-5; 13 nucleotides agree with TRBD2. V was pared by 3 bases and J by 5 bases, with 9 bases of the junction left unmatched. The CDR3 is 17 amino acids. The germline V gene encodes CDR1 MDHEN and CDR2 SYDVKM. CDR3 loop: CASSLSLAGGNGETQYF. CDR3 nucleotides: TGTGCCAGCAGTTTGTCACTAGCGGGAGGGAATGGGGAGACCCAGTACTTC.

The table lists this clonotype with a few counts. The CDR3 bases are TGTGCCAGCAGTTTCGGGCTGGGGGCTGGGGCCAACGTCCTGACTTTC. Translation: CASSFGLGAGANVLTF. The genes are TRBV12-3 or TRBV12-4 and TRBJ2-6, with D perhaps matching TRBD1 or TRBD2 (5 bases each). V lost 3 bases to trimming and J lost 2 bases, with 11 bases between them. The CDR3 loop spans 16 amino acids.

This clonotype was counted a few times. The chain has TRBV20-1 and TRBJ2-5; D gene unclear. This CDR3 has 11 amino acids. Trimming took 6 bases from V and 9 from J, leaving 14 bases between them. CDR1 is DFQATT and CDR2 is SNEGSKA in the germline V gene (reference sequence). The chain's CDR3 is CSAPGPSAQYF. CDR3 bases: TGCAGTGCCCCTGGTCCTTCGGCCCAGTACTTC.

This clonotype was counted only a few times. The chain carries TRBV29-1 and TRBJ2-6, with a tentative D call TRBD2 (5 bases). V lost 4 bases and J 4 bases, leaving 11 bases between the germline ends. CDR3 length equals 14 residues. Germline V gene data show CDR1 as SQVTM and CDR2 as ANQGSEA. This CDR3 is CSVAGRMGANVLTF. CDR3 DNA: TGCAGCGTTGCGGGGAGAATGGGGGCCAACGTCCTGACTTTC.

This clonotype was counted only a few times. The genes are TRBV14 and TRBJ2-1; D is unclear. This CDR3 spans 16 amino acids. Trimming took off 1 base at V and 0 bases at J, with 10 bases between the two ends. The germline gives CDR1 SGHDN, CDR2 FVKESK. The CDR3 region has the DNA TGTGCCAGCAGCCAAGGGTTTCAGAGCTCCTACAATGAGCAGTTCTTC. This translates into CASSQGFQSSYNEQFF.

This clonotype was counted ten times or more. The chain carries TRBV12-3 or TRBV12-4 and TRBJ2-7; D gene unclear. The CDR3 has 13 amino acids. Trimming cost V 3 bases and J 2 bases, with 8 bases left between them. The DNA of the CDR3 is TGTGCCAGCAGTTTGACGGAAACCTACGAGCAGTACTTC. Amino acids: CASSLTETYEQYF.

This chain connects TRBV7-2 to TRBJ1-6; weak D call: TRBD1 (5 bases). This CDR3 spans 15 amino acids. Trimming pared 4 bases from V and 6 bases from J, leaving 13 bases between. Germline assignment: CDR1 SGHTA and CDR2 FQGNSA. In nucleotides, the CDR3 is TGTGCCAGCAGCTCGTACCGGGACCCTAATTCACCCCTCCACTTT. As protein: CASSSYRDPNSPLHF.

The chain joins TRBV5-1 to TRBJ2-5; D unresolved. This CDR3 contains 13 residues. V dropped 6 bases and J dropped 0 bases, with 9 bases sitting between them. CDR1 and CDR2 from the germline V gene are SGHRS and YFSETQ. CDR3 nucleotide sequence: TGCGCCAGCAAGGTCGATAACCAAGAGACCCAGTACTTC. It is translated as CASKVDNQETQYF.

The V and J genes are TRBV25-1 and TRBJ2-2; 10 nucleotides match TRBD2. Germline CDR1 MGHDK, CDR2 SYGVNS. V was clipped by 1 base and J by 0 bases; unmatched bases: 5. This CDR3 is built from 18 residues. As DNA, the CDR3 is TGTGCCAGCAGTGAATGGAGTAGCGGGAGGTCGAACACCGGGGAGCTGTTTTTT. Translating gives CASSEWSSGRSNTGELFF.

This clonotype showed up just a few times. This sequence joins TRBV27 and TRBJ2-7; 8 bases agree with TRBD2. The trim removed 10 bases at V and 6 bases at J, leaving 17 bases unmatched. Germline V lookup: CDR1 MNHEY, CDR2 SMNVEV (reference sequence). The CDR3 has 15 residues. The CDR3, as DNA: TGTGCCACCACTCGGAACGGGGTCGGGGGGGCCGAGCAGTACTTC. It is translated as CATTRNGVGGAEQYF.

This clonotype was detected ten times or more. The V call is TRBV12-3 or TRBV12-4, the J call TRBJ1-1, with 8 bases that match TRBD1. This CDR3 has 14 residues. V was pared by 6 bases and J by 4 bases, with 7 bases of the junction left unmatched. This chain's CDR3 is CASRPTGVVTEAFF. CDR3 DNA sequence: TGTGCCAGCAGGCCGACAGGGGTCGTCACTGAAGCTTTCTTT.

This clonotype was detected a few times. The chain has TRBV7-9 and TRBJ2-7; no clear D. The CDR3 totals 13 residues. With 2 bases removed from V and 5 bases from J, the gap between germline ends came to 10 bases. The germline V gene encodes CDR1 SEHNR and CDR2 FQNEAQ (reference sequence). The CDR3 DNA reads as TGTGCCAGCAGCTTATCCAGGTTAGACGAGCAGTACTTC. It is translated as CASSLSRLDEQYF. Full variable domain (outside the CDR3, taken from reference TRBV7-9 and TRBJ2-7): DTGVSQNPRHKITKRGQNVTFRCDPISEHNRLYWYRQTLGQGPEFLTYFQNEAQLEKSRLLSDRFSAERPKGSFSTLEIQRTEQGDSAMYLCASSLSRLDEQYFGPGTRLTVT.

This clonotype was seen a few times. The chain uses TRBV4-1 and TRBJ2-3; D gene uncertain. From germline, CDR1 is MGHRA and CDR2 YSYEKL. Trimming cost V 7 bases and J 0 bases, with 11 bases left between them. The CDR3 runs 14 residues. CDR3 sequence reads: CASKDQLSTDTQYF. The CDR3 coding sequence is TGCGCCAGCAAAGACCAACTCAGCACAGATACGCAGTATTTT.

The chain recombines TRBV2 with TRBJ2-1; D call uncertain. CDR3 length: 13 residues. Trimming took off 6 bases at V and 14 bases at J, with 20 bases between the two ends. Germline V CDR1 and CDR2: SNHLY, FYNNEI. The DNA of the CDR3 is TGTGCCAGCAGAACAAATATTAGATCCCCTGAGTTCTTC. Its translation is CASRTNIRSPEFF.

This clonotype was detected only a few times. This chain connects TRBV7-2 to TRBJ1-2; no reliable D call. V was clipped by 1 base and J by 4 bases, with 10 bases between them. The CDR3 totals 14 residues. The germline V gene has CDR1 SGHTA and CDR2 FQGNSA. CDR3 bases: TGTGCCAGCAGCTTAGAAAGGGAGATCTATGGCTACACCTTC. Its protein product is CASSLEREIYGYTF.

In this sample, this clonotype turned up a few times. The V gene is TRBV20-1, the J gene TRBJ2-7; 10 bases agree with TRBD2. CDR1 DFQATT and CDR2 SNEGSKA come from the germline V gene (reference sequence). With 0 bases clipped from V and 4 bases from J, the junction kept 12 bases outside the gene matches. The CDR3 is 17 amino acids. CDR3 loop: CSARDTGTSALGYEQYF. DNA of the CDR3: TGCAGTGCTAGAGATACCGGGACTAGCGCTCTTGGTTACGAGCAGTACTTC.

The CDR3 reads CASTYWGSPSTDTQYF. The CDR3 DNA follows: TGTGCCAGCACCTATTGGGGGTCCCCTAGCACAGATACGCAGTATTTT. The V call is TRBV12-3 or TRBV12-4, the J call TRBJ2-3, with D possibly being TRBD1 or TRBD2 (5 bases each). CDR3 size: 16 residues. Trimming pared 7 bases from V and 0 bases from J, leaving 17 bases between.

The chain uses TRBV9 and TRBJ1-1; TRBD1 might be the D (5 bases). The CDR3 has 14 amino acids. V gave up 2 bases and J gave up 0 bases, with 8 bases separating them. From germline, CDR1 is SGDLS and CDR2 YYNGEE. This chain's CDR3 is CASSVTDMNTEAFF. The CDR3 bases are TGTGCCAGCAGCGTGACAGACATGAACACTGAAGCTTTCTTT. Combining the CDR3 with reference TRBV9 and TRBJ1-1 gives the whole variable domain DSGVTQTPKHLITATGQRVTLRCSPRSGDLSVYWYQQSLDQGLQFLIQYYNGEERAKGNILERFSAQQFPDLHSELNLSSLELGDSALYFCASSVTDMNTEAFFGQGTRLTVV.

As DNA, the CDR3 is TGTGCCAGCAGCTTTACCCCCGGGACAGGGTACAATGAGCAGTTCTTC. This gives the protein CASSFTPGTGYNEQFF. The V and J genes are TRBV7-2 and TRBJ2-1; 9 bases are shared with TRBD1. In germline, CDR1 is SGHTA, CDR2 FQGNSA. CDR3 size: 16 residues. Trimming took 3 bases from V and 4 from J; bases not matched to a gene: 7.

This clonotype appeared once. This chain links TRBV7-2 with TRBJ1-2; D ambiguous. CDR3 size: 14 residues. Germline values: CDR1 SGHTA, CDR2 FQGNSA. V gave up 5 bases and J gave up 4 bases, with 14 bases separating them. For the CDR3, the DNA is TGTGCCAGCAGCCCCCAAGTTGGAGGCTATGGCTACACCTTC. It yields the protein CASSPQVGGYGYTF.

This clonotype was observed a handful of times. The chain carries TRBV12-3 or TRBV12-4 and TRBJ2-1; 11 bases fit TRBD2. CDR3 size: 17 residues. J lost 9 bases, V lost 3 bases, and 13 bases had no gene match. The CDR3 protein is CASSFAQLAGAFSEQFF. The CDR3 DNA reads TGTGCCAGCAGTTTCGCCCAACTAGCGGGGGCCTTTAGTGAGCAGTTCTTC.

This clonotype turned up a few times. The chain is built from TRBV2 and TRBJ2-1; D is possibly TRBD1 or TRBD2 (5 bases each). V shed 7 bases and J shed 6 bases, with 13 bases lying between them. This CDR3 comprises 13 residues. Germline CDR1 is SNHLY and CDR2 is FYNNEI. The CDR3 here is CASKGTVPNEQFF. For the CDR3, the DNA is TGTGCCAGCAAAGGGACGGTACCCAATGAGCAGTTCTTC. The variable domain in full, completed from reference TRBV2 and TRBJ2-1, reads EPEVTQTPSHQVTQMGQEVILRCVPISNHLYFYWYRQILGQKVEFLVSFYNNEISEKSEIFDDQFSVERPDGSNFTLKIRSTKLEDSAMYFCASKGTVPNEQFFGPGTRLTVL.

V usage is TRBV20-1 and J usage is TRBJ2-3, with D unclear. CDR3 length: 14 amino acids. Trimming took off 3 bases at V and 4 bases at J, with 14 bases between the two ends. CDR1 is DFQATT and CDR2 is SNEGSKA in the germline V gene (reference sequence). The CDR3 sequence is CSASSPNTPDTQYF. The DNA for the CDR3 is TGCAGTGCTAGTAGCCCCAATACACCAGATACGCAGTATTTT.

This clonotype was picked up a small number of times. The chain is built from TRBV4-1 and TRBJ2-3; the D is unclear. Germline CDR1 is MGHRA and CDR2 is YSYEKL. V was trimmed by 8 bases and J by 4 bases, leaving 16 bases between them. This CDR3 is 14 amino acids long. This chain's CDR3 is CASAYSGMADTQYF. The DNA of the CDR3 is TGCGCCAGCGCCTACAGTGGGATGGCAGATACGCAGTATTTT.

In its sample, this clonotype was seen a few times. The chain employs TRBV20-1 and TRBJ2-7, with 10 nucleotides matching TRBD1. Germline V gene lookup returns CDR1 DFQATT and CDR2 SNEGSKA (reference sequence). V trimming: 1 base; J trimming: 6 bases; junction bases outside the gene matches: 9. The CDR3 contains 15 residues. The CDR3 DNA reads TGCAGTGCTAGAGTCACCCCGGGACAGGGGATCGAGCAGTACTTC. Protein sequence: CSARVTPGQGIEQYF.

The CDR3 nucleotides are TGTGCCAGCAGCTTAGAAGAATTTGCGGGAGATGAGCAGTTCTTC. Its translation is CASSLEEFAGDEQFF. This rearrangement joins TRBV11-2 to TRBJ2-1; the match to TRBD2 covers 7 bases. With V trimmed by 0 bases and J by 8 bases, 7 bases remained unmatched. CDR1 is SGHAT, CDR2 FQNNGV, per germline. This CDR3 has 15 residues. Drawing the rest from reference TRBV11-2 and TRBJ2-1, the complete variable domain is EAGVAQSPRYKIIEKRQSVAFWCNPISGHATLYWYQQILGQGPKLLIQFQNNGVVDDSQLPKDRFSAERLKGVDSTLKIQPAKLEDSAVYLCASSLEEFAGDEQFFGPGTRLTVL.

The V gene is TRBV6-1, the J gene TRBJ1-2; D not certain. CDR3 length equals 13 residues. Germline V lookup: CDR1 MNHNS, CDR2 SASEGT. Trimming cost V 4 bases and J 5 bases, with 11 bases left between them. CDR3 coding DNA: TGTGCCAGCAGTGGTGCTTCGATTTATGGCTACACCTTC. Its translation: CASSGASIYGYTF.

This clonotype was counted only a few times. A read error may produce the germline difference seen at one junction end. The CDR3 is CASSFFSFWIAGVF. As DNA, the CDR3 is TGTGCCAGCAGTTTTTTCAGTTTCTGGATAGCCGGGGTCTTC. The chain joins TRBV12-3 or TRBV12-4 to TRBJ1-2; D call uncertain. The CDR3 loop spans 14 amino acids.